These 21 T cell receptor beta chains originate from one sample sequenced in a study of CD8 T cells in Susac syndrome. It was with random hexamers that roughly 0.5 to 1 ug RNA was reverse transcribed. MiXCR, run by TCRdb on the immunoSEQ multiplex PCR reads, gives a single entry per CDR3 protein. The table lists 150,000 to 200,000 distinct CDR3 sequences, 90% to 95% of them singletons. Sequenced input: CD4+ T cells from PBMCs. These receptors originate from a human donor in good health.

This chain uses TRBV12-5 with TRBJ1-5, with a weak D call TRBD1 (6 bases). The CDR3 has 17 residues. V was trimmed by 1 base and J by 2 bases, leaving 15 bases between them. Germline lookup yields CDR1 LGHNT and CDR2 FRNRAP. CDR3 in amino acids: CASGLGGGLVGNQPQHF. The DNA for the CDR3 is TGTGCTAGTGGTTTGGGCGGGGGCTTAGTCGGCAATCAGCCCCAGCATTTT.

This chain connects TRBV3-1 to TRBJ1-1; D is undetermined. This CDR3 has 14 amino acids. Trimming took 0 bases from V and 2 from J, leaving 7 bases between them. Looked up from germline, CDR1 is LGHDT and CDR2 is YNNKEL (reference sequence). CDR3 region: CASSQEGLNTEAFF. In DNA form, the CDR3 reads TGTGCCAGCAGCCAAGAGGGTCTAAACACTGAAGCTTTCTTT.

The chain joins TRBV5-1 to TRBJ1-1; D is unclear. The germline V and J ends were trimmed by 0 bases and 1 base, with 13 bases remaining between them. The germline CDR1 and CDR2 sequences are SGHRS and YFSETQ. The CDR3 consists of 16 residues. Here the CDR3 DNA reads TGCGCCAGCAGCTTGGTAGGGTACCCCCCGAACACTGAAGCTTTCTTT. Protein sequence: CASSLVGYPPNTEAFF.

The V and J genes are TRBV19 and TRBJ2-7, with a tentative D call TRBD1 (6 bases). Per germline, CDR1 LNHDA and CDR2 SQIVND (reference sequence). The CDR3 has 14 residues. Between the trimmed V and J ends, which lost 5 bases and 0 bases, there was a span of 11 bases. Here the CDR3 DNA reads TGTGCCAGTAGTCCCCGACAGGCCTCCTACGAGCAGTACTTC. This codes for CASSPRQASYEQYF.

A few counts support this clonotype. The chain uses TRBV18 and TRBJ2-7, with unresolved D. CDR1 is KGHSH, CDR2 LQKENI, per germline. V lost 3 bases and J 6 bases, leaving 6 bases between the germline ends. The CDR3 extends over 11 amino acids. The DNA of the CDR3 is TGTGCCAGCTCACCTTGGGTCGAGCAGTACTTC. It is translated as CASSPWVEQYF.

This clonotype appeared once. The chain employs TRBV3-1 and TRBJ1-2; D is perhaps TRBD1 (6 bases). Germline V gives CDR1 LGHDT, CDR2 YNNKEL (reference sequence). V dropped 5 bases and J dropped 8 bases, with 15 bases sitting between them. CDR3 size: 13 residues. DNA for the CDR3: TGTGCCAGCAGCGACGCAGGGGCCTACGGCTACACCTTC. Its protein is CASSDAGAYGYTF.

The gene calls are TRBV6-1 and TRBJ1-1, with D hard to call. V was pared by 8 bases and J by 11 bases, with 12 bases between. The CDR3 spans 10 residues. Per the germline V gene, CDR1 is MNHNS and CDR2 is SASEGT. As DNA, the CDR3 is TGTGCCAGCTTGGACGGCGTGGCTTTCTTT. Translated: CASLDGVAFF.

The J gene is TRBJ2-6, the V gene TRBV12-5; D remains ambiguous. V dropped 10 bases and J dropped 4 bases, with 11 bases sitting between them. Germline CDR1 and CDR2: LGHNT and FRNRAP. The CDR3 spans 13 residues. As DNA, the CDR3 is TGTGCTACAGGTGCCTCCGGGGCCAACGTCCTGACTTTC. Protein product: CATGASGANVLTF.

This chain joins TRBV7-2 and TRBJ2-7; D is possibly TRBD2 (5 bases). V dropped 2 bases and J dropped 4 bases, with 9 bases sitting between them. This CDR3 is 13 amino acids long. Per germline, CDR1 SGHTA and CDR2 FQGNSA. The chain's CDR3 is CASSLSPGYEQYF. The CDR3 DNA follows: TGTGCCAGCAGCTTAAGTCCGGGGTACGAGCAGTACTTC.

The J gene is TRBJ2-7, the V gene TRBV29-1; D perhaps matches TRBD2 (5 bases). Trimming cost V 3 bases and J 7 bases, with 13 bases left between them. This CDR3 spans 12 amino acids. Germline V gene sequence: CDR1 SQVTM, CDR2 ANQGSEA. CDR3 bases: TGCAGCGTTGAGGAAGGACTGCGGGAGCAGTACTTC. The encoded protein is CSVEEGLREQYF.

V gene TRBV3-1 combines with J gene TRBJ2-5; D is possibly TRBD1 (5 bases). The germline V gene has CDR1 LGHDT and CDR2 YNNKEL (reference sequence). V was clipped by 0 bases and J by 0 bases, with 11 bases between them. CDR3 length: 16 amino acids. CDR3 in DNA: TGTGCCAGCAGCCAAGATCAATACAGGCACCAAGAGACCCAGTACTTC. Its protein is CASSQDQYRHQETQYF.

The V and J genes are TRBV4-1 and TRBJ1-4, with TRBD1 matching 7 bases. The germline gives CDR1 MGHRA, CDR2 YSYEKL. This CDR3 has 15 amino acids. V lost 0 bases, J lost 8 bases, and 6 bases stayed unmatched. DNA of the CDR3: TGCGCCAGCAGCCAAGAACAGGGGCTGGGAGAAAAACTGTTTTTT. This sequence encodes CASSQEQGLGEKLFF.

The chain recombines TRBV11-2 with TRBJ2-2; 7 nucleotides line up with TRBD2. V gave up 3 bases and J gave up 0 bases; unmatched junction bases: 1. Germline loops: CDR1 SGHAT, CDR2 FQNNGV. This CDR3 is 15 amino acids long. CDR3 coding DNA: TGTGCCAGCAGCTTCCGGGGGGCGAACACCGGGGAGCTGTTTTTT. This codes for CASSFRGANTGELFF.

The rearrangement links TRBV18 to TRBJ2-5, with 8 bases matching TRBD2. V was clipped by 4 bases and J by 2 bases; unmatched bases: 6. The CDR3 is 15 residues long. Germline assignment: CDR1 KGHSH and CDR2 LQKENI. CDR3 bases: TGTGCCAGCTCACGGAATAGCGGGGTTCAAGAGACCCAGTACTTC. Encoded protein: CASSRNSGVQETQYF.

The chain joins TRBV3-1 to TRBJ1-5; the D gene is possibly TRBD1 (5 bases). The CDR3 length is 14 residues. The germline gives CDR1 LGHDT, CDR2 YNNKEL (reference sequence). Trimming pared 1 base from V and 9 bases from J, leaving 13 bases between. The CDR3 bases are TGTGCCAGCAGCCAAGGACAGACCTCCAGGCCCCAGCATTTT. Its protein is CASSQGQTSRPQHF.

V is TRBV9 and J is TRBJ2-3, with D possibly being TRBD1 (5 bases). This CDR3 spans 13 amino acids. From germline, CDR1 is SGDLS and CDR2 YYNGEE. V gave up 3 bases and J gave up 1 base, with 6 bases separating them. The CDR3 spells CASSEGRTDTQYF. In DNA form, the CDR3 reads TGTGCCAGCAGCGAGGGGCGCACAGATACGCAGTATTTT.

This clonotype was recorded once. This sequence joins TRBV4-1 and TRBJ1-5; D gene ambiguous. The CDR3 length is 14 residues. The V gene lost 3 bases and the J gene lost 2 bases, with 8 bases spanning the gap. CDR1 is MGHRA, CDR2 YSYEKL, per germline. The CDR3 nucleotides read TGCGCCAGCAGCCAGGGATTAGGCAATCAGCCCCAGCATTTT. It encodes CASSQGLGNQPQHF.

J is TRBJ2-3 and V is TRBV7-2; 8 bases fit TRBD2. Germline V CDR1 and CDR2: SGHTA, FQGNSA. J was trimmed by 2 bases and V by 5 bases; bases with no gene match: 3. This CDR3 contains 14 residues. The CDR3, as DNA: TGTGCCAGCAGCGCAGCGGGGGTCACAGATACGCAGTATTTT. Its translation: CASSAAGVTDTQYF.

The chain joins TRBV27 to TRBJ1-4, with a possible D match to TRBD1 (6 bases). Per germline, CDR1 MNHEY and CDR2 SMNVEV (reference sequence). Trimming stripped 5 bases from V and 6 bases from J, with 16 bases between. This CDR3 spans 15 amino acids. The DNA of the CDR3 is TGTGCCAGCAGTCCATACGGCAGGGGAGATGAAAAACTGTTTTTT. Translated, it gives CASSPYGRGDEKLFF.

The chain carries TRBV20-1 and TRBJ2-7; D is possibly TRBD2 (6 bases). The CDR3 has 13 amino acids. V lost 6 bases and J 2 bases, leaving 14 bases between the germline ends. Germline CDR1 DFQATT, CDR2 SNEGSKA (reference sequence). Here the CDR3 DNA reads TGCAGTGCGCGGGACCGCATGACCTACGAGCAGTACTTC. This codes for CSARDRMTYEQYF.

This chain links TRBV2 with TRBJ1-1, with D possibly TRBD1 on 6 matching bases. Germline V lookup: CDR1 SNHLY, CDR2 FYNNEI. The CDR3 contains 14 residues. V was trimmed by 6 bases and J by 5 bases, leaving 16 bases between them. The chain's CDR3 is CASRREVQGTEAFF. CDR3 in DNA: TGTGCCAGCAGGAGAGAAGTACAGGGAACTGAAGCTTTCTTT.